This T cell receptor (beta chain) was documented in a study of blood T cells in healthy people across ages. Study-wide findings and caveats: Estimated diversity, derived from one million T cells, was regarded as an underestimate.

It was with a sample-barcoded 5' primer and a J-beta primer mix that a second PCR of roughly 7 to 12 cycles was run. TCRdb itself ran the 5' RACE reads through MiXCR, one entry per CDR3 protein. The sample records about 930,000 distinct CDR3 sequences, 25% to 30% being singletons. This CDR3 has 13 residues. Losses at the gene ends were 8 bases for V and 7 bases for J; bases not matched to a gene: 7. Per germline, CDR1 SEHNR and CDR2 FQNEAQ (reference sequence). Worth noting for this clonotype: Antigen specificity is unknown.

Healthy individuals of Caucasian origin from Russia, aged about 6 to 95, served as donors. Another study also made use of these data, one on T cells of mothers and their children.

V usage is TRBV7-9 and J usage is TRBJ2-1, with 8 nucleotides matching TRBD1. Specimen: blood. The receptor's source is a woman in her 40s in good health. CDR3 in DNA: TGTGCCAGCCGTCAACAGGGGGGAAATGAGCAGTTCTTC. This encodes CASRQQGGNEQFF.